Many counts were recorded for the clone carrying this T cell receptor beta chain. What it binds is not known. Genomic DNA provided the template from which TCR beta VDJ and CDR3 profiles were obtained. TCRdb redid the calling of the reads with MiXCR, one entry per CDR3 protein. The sample holds about 200,000 distinct CDR3 sequences, under 50% seen once. Patients chosen for sequencing had shown CD8+CD57+ cell expansion by flow cytometry. No therapy had been given to the patients at the time of blood sampling. Germline loops: CDR1 SNHLY, CDR2 FYNNEI. This CDR3 region has 15 residues. Losses at the gene ends were 5 bases for V and 10 bases for J; bases not matched to a gene: 10. This specimen belongs to a study of CD8+CD57+ T cells in acquired aplastic anemia. General study findings and limits: Researchers reported that CD8+ Simpson's diversity was not significantly different in patients versus controls. Patients and controls shared under 35 CD8+ CDR3 sequences, which appeared highly expressed in patients and within their immunodominant clones.

The sequence was collected from a human donor with aplastic anemia. The sequencing input was sorted CD4+, CD8+, or CD8+CD57+ T cells (not recorded which) from PBMCs. The chain uses TRBV2 and TRBJ1-6; 8 bases line up with TRBD1. CDR3 sequence: CASSQRTGRVSPLHF. Written as DNA, the CDR3 is TGTGCCAGCAGTCAACGGACAGGGCGGGTCTCACCCCTCCACTTT.